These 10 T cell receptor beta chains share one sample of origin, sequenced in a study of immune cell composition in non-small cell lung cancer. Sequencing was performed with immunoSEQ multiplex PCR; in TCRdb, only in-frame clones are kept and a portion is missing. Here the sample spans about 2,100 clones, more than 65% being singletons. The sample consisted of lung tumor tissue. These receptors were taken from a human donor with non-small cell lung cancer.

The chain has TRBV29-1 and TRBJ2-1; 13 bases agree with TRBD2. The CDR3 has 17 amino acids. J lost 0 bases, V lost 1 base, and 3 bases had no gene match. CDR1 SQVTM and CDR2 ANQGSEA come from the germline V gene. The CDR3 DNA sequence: TGCAGCGTTGAAGGGACTAGCGGGAGTGCCTCCTACAATGAGCAGTTCTTC. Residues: CSVEGTSGSASYNEQFF.

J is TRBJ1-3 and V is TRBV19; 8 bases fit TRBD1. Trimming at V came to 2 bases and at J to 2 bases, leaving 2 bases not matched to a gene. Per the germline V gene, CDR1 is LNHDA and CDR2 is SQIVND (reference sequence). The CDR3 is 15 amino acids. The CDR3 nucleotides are TGTGCCAGTAGTATACAGGGGGCTGCTGGAAACACCATATATTTT. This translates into CASSIQGAAGNTIYF. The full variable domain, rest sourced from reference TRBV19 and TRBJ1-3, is DGGITQSPKYLFRKEGQNVTLSCEQNLNHDAMYWYRQDPGQGLRLIYYSQIVNDFQKGDIAEGYSVSREKKESFPLTVTSAQKNPTAFYLCASSIQGAAGNTIYFGEGSWLTVV.

DNA of the CDR3: TGTGCCAGCAGCTTATTCAGGGGTGATTCACCCCTCCACTTT. The encoded protein is CASSLFRGDSPLHF. This sequence joins TRBV7-6 and TRBJ1-6; TRBD1 is a possible D gene (6 bases). V shed 2 bases and J shed 8 bases, with 10 bases lying between them. This CDR3 region has 14 residues. The germline CDR1 and CDR2 sequences are SGHVS and FNYEAQ.

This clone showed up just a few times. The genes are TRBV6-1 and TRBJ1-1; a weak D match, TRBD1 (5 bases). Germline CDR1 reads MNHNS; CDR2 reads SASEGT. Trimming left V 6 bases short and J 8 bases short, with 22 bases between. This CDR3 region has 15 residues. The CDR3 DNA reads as TGTGCCAGCAGCTATGGTGACTCTCGGGGGGGGGAAGCTTTCTTT. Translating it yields CASSYGDSRGGEAFF.

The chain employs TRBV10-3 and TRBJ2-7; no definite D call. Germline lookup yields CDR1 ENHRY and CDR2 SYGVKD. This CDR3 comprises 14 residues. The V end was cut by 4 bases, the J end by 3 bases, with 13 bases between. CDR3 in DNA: TGTGCCATCAGTGCCCAAACAGAGTTCTACGAGCAGTACTTC. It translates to CAISAQTEFYEQYF.

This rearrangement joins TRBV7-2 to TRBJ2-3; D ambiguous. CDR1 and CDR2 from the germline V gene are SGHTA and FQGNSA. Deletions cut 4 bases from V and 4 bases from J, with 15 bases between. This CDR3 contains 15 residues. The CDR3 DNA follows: TGTGCCAGCAGCTCCGCTACCATACTCGCAGATACGCAGTATTTT. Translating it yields CASSSATILADTQYF.

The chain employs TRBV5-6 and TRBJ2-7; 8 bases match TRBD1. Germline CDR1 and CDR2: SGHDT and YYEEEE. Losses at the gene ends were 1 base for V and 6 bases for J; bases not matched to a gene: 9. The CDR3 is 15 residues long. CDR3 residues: CASSLWQGAITEQYF. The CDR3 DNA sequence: TGTGCCAGCAGCTTGTGGCAGGGGGCAATCACCGAGCAGTACTTC.

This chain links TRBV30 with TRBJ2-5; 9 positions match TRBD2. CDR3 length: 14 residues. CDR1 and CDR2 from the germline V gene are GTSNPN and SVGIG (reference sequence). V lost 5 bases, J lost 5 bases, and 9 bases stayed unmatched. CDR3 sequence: CAWGAGGWGETQYF. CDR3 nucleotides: TGTGCCTGGGGAGCGGGAGGCTGGGGGGAGACCCAGTACTTC.

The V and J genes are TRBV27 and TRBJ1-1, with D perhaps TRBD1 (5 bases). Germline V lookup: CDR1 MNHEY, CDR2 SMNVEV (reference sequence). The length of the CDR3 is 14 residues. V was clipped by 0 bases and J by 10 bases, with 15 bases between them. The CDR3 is CASSLSPPGVVAFF. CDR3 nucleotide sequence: TGTGCCAGCAGTTTATCCCCTCCGGGGGTAGTAGCTTTCTTT.

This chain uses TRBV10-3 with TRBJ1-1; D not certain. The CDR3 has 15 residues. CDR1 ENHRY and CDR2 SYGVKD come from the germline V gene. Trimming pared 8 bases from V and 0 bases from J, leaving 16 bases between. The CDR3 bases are TGTGCCATCTCTCCACGGGATAACCTGAACACTGAAGCTTTCTTT. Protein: CAISPRDNLNTEAFF.